This T cell receptor (beta chain) was documented in a study of hypomethylating agent response in myelodysplastic syndrome (dated by TCRdb to about 2021). About the study as a whole: The hypomethylating agents azacitidine (about 75% of the 11) or decitabine (3 of 11) were used to treat the patients. Response was defined as complete response or hematologic improvement, and any patient who met neither criterion was considered a non-responder. Roughly six patients responded with complete response or hematologic improvement, and four or five patients were non-responders. On average the patients were about 70 +/- 6 years old, and a diploid cytogenetic profile was seen most often. The mutation found most frequently was TET2, which appeared in about 50% of the 11 patients. Among the myelodysplastic syndrome patients in the cohort, several were male and 2 were female.

V is clipped by 3 bases and J by 5 bases, and the sequence between their germline boundaries is 11 bases long. Including cysteine and phenylalanine, the CDR3 has 13 amino acids. The read is trimmed to its CDR3 DNA, 39 bases read in frame from base 1. CDR1 PRHDT and CDR2 FYEKMQ are derived from the germline V gene (reference sequence). Bulk bone marrow was analyzed without sorting T-cell subsets. Immunosequencing of the TCR beta CDR3 regions was performed on bone marrow from 11 myelodysplastic syndrome patients before and after hypomethylating agent therapy. Each patient contributed a baseline bone marrow plus two to three bone marrows at different post-treatment timepoints for longitudinal repertoire tracking. Genomic DNA was isolated from whole bone marrow, and DNA quality was assessed with TapeStation, NanoDrop OneC and PicoGreen assays. Paper-wide results and their limitations: Only 10 to 12 patients were analyzed, so the study cohort was small. Richness, rarefaction diversity and clonality did not change significantly after hypomethylating agent treatment, across all patients or within response groups. The shared GLIPH2 clusters might recognize novel MDS antigens, but this possibility was not confirmed and requires experimental validation. The healthy control donors were not matched in age to the MDS patients, and this mismatch could have affected the comparison between MDS and healthy donors. Novel clonotypes were found to emerge more often in responders, whereas more contracted clonotypes were observed in non-responders after treatment.

A few counts support this clone. It lacks a known antigen. No clone much larger than this one lies a single base away; base qualities are absent. The library came from the immunoSEQ multiplex PCR assay. Each sample was run at survey resolution as two replicates of 200 ng apiece, for a total of roughly 400 ng of DNA. The hsTCRB kit detected rearranged TCRB sequences in genomic DNA using multiplex PCR primers targeting V and J genes. The CDR3 region was amplified in a first PCR of approximately 30 cycles using the QIAGEN Multiplex PCR Kit. Sample barcodes and Illumina adapters were added to each replicate in an approximately 8-cycle second PCR. A QuantStudio 6 together with the KAPA library quantification kit was used to quantify the pooled libraries. Approximately 15 pM of pooled libraries were sequenced on an Illumina MiSeq with 156-cycle single-end reads and a 15-cycle index read. In the original analysis: Of more than 150,000 unique clonotypes, about 1.6% were flagged by VDJdb annotation as previously reported viral-epitope-specific. Raw reads were processed by the immunoSEQ Data Assistant and immunoSEQ Analyzer into normalized, annotated TCRB repertoires. BioAnalyzer and version 0.6.5 of the immunarch R package were the tools used for clonotype analysis. Every repertoire was downsampled to the clone count of the smallest repertoire before richness was estimated. Clonotypes were sorted into expanded, contracted or novel categories with Fisher's exact tests, where novel meant the clonotype had zero frequency before treatment. Significantly changed CDR3 beta sequences were clustered with GLIPH2 at simulation_depth=1000 and kmer_min_depth=3, and CDR3s shorter than five residues were left out. As stored in TCRdb, this immuneACCESS dataset retains in-frame rearrangements with V and J assigned. A fraction of the clones does not appear; measured against another copy, unresolved V genes explain less than half of the discrepancy, and the remainder lacks a known reason. The DNA was the basis for D and trimming; V, J and clone size are from that table. In this sample the table shows some 4,500 clones, around 83% of which occur a single time. The ten largest clones add up to around 19% of the sample.

The source is a human donor with myelodysplastic syndrome. The sample in question was bone marrow, obtained before or after starting hypomethylating agent treatment for myelodysplastic syndrome (not recorded which). The sequence is built from TRBV13 and TRBJ2-7; tentative D gene TRBD2, with 6 bases matching. The DNA sequence is as follows: TGTGCCAGCAGCTTGGGCGGCGGGAACGAGCAGTACTTC. It specifies CASSLGGGNEQYF.